The rows below give T cell receptor beta chains drawn from one sample of a study of T cell clones after liver transplantation. Measured with immunoSEQ multiplex PCR; TCRdb has only the in-frame clones, and not every one. In the table there are 95,000 to 110,000 clones, about 88% of which are singletons. Sequenced here: CD4+ T cells from blood, sampled roughly 50 months after liver transplant. The receptors here all came from a human patient who received a liver transplant. A share of the T cells may be of graft donor origin. Both conserved end residues are part of each CDR3. Each record gives: CDR3 DNA, CDR3 protein, J gene, CDR3 length, clone size, D gene, V gene. A D gene is named only where the DNA matches it firmly. Only part of the rows carry a size: once, few, many, or a class if the clone is expanded.

CDR3nt: TGTGCCAGTAAATCCCTACAATCCATGAACACTGAAGCTTTCTTT; CDR3aa: CASKSLQSMNTEAFF; j_gene: TRBJ1-1; len: 15; abundance: -; d_gene: -; v_gene: TRBV19
CDR3nt: TGTGCCAGCTCACCGGGACTCTCAGAGACCCAGTACTTC; CDR3aa: CASSPGLSETQYF; j_gene: TRBJ2-5; len: 13; abundance: -; d_gene: -; v_gene: TRBV18
CDR3nt: TGTGCCAGCAGCCTCTTCCGGGAAGGCAATGAGCAGTTCTTC; CDR3aa: CASSLFREGNEQFF; j_gene: TRBJ2-1; len: 14; abundance: -; d_gene: -; v_gene: TRBV7-3
CDR3nt: TGTGCCTGGAGTTTCCCCAGAGGGAGTTACGATACGCAGTATTTT; CDR3aa: CAWSFPRGSYDTQYF; j_gene: TRBJ2-3; len: 15; abundance: -; d_gene: -; v_gene: TRBV30
CDR3nt: TGTGCCAGCAGCTCCCCCAGGGAAGGAAATGAAGCTTTCTTT; CDR3aa: CASSSPREGNEAFF; j_gene: TRBJ1-1; len: 14; abundance: -; d_gene: -; v_gene: TRBV5-4
CDR3nt: TGTGCCAGCATTCGAGGGGCCTCTAATTCACCCCTCCACTTT; CDR3aa: CASIRGASNSPLHF; j_gene: TRBJ1-6; len: 14; abundance: -; d_gene: -; v_gene: TRBV6-1
CDR3nt: TGCGCCAGCAGCTCCTTAGGACTAGCGGGAGCCACCGGGGAGCTGTTTTTT; CDR3aa: CASSSLGLAGATGELFF; j_gene: TRBJ2-2; len: 17; abundance: -; d_gene: TRBD2; v_gene: TRBV5-1
CDR3nt: TGTGCCAGCACCCCAGCGGGGGGTTCCTACAATGAGCAGTTCTTC; CDR3aa: CASTPAGGSYNEQFF; j_gene: TRBJ2-1; len: 15; abundance: -; d_gene: TRBD2; v_gene: TRBV6-1
CDR3nt: TGCGCCAGCAGCTTGGGGGAGGCCTCCAATGAGCAGTTCTTC; CDR3aa: CASSLGEASNEQFF; j_gene: TRBJ2-1; len: 14; abundance: -; d_gene: -; v_gene: TRBV5-1
CDR3nt: TGTGCCAGCAGCATACCGGGACGGACCTCCTACGAGCAGTACTTC; CDR3aa: CASSIPGRTSYEQYF; j_gene: TRBJ2-7; len: 15; abundance: -; d_gene: -; v_gene: TRBV11-2
CDR3nt: TGTGCCAGTAGTATGAATCTCGCGCTCTATGGCTACACCTTC; CDR3aa: CASSMNLALYGYTF; j_gene: TRBJ1-2; len: 14; abundance: -; d_gene: -; v_gene: TRBV19
CDR3nt: TGTGCCAGCAGTTTATTGTCCCCACCCAGGGACGAGCAGTACTTC; CDR3aa: CASSLLSPPRDEQYF; j_gene: TRBJ2-7; len: 15; abundance: -; d_gene: -; v_gene: TRBV27
CDR3nt: TGTGCCAGCAGTTACTCGGGTGGGGGAGTTACGCAGTATTTT; CDR3aa: CASSYSGGGVTQYF; j_gene: TRBJ2-3; len: 14; abundance: -; d_gene: -; v_gene: TRBV6-5
CDR3nt: TGTGCCAGCAGCTTAATTTCGGGAGTAACAGATACGCAGTATTTT; CDR3aa: CASSLISGVTDTQYF; j_gene: TRBJ2-3; len: 15; abundance: -; d_gene: -; v_gene: TRBV7-3
CDR3nt: TGTGCCAGCAGCGCCGTGGACAGCCCTAACTATGGCTACACCTTC; CDR3aa: CASSAVDSPNYGYTF; j_gene: TRBJ1-2; len: 15; abundance: -; d_gene: -; v_gene: TRBV9
CDR3nt: TGTGCCAGCAGCTCCCCACTAGCGGGAGGAGATGAGCAGTTCTTC; CDR3aa: CASSSPLAGGDEQFF; j_gene: TRBJ2-1; len: 15; abundance: once; d_gene: TRBD2; v_gene: TRBV5-4
CDR3nt: TGTGCCAGCAGCGCCTTCAGTCCCTCTGGAAACACCATATATTTT; CDR3aa: CASSAFSPSGNTIYF; j_gene: TRBJ1-3; len: 15; abundance: -; d_gene: -; v_gene: TRBV7-9
CDR3nt: TGTGCCAGCAGTTTTCGCGATGAGCAGTTCTTC; CDR3aa: CASSFRDEQFF; j_gene: TRBJ2-1; len: 11; abundance: -; d_gene: -; v_gene: TRBV27
CDR3nt: TGTGCCAGCAGCCACCCGGAGAGGAACACCGGGGAGCTGTTTTTT; CDR3aa: CASSHPERNTGELFF; j_gene: TRBJ2-2; len: 15; abundance: -; d_gene: -; v_gene: TRBV9
CDR3nt: TGCGCCAGCAGCTTGAGAGTGAGTGGGACTGATCCCTACGAGCAGTACTTC; CDR3aa: CASSLRVSGTDPYEQYF; j_gene: TRBJ2-7; len: 17; abundance: -; d_gene: -; v_gene: TRBV5-1
CDR3nt: TGTGCCAGCAGCCCATCGACTAGCGGGAGCTCCTACGAGCAGTACTTC; CDR3aa: CASSPSTSGSSYEQYF; j_gene: TRBJ2-7; len: 16; abundance: -; d_gene: TRBD2; v_gene: TRBV11-3
CDR3nt: TGTGCCAGCAGCGTCCCACTAAAGCGGGAGGGGGATGAGCAGTTCTTC; CDR3aa: CASSVPLKREGDEQFF; j_gene: TRBJ2-1; len: 16; abundance: -; d_gene: TRBD2; v_gene: TRBV9